These 3 T cell receptor delta chains came from one sample sequenced in a study of γδ T cells in repeated Plasmodium falciparum infection. Vgamma9/Vdelta2+ and Vdelta2-negative gammadelta T cells were flow-sorted from PBMC for bulk sequencing. TCRdb redid the clone calls on the multiplex PCR reads with CATT. The sample contains roughly 50,000 delta-chain clones, 1.5% to 2% of which appear only once. Material: gamma-delta T cells from blood. The receptors were sampled from a pool of human donors (malaria-infected and uninfected, not separated).

This clone was detected ten times or more. A much larger clone lies a single base off, so this may be a read error. V usage is TRDV1 and J usage is TRDJ1, with 10 positions matching TRDD3. Trimming at V came to 0 bases and at J to 4 bases, leaving 20 bases not matched to a gene. The germline gives CDR1 TSWWSYY, CDR2 QGS. The CDR3 is made up of 21 amino acids. The CDR3 region is CALGELGPTELLGDWGDKLIF. CDR3 DNA sequence: TGTGCTCTTGGGGAACTCGGTCCTACAGAGCTACTGGGGGATTGGGGCGATAAACTCATCTTT.

This clone showed up just a few times. The translation of this DNA and the TCRdb protein of a much larger clone differ at residue 13, probably owing to a read error; the protein shown here is translated from the DNA. The DNA of the CDR3 is TGTGCTCTTGGGGATTTAAGGTACTGGGTTTACACCAATAAACTCATCTTT. Translated, it gives CALGDLRYWVYTNKLIF. The chain has TRDV1 and TRDJ1; a possible D gene is TRDD3 (6 bases). TCRdb carries no J gene annotation; the J gene was assigned here by matching the DNA with germline. Germline V CDR1 and CDR2: TSWWSYY, QGS. The CDR3 loop spans 17 amino acids.

This clone was detected a few times. This DNA's translation and the protein TCRdb lists, from a much larger clone, do not match at residue 5, likely due to a read error; the protein shown is translated from the DNA. The chain combines TRDV1 with TRDJ1; D unclear. The CDR3 sequence is 17 residues long. V was pared by 3 bases and J by 0 bases, with 17 bases between. Looked up from germline, CDR1 is TSWWSYY and CDR2 is QGS. The chain's CDR3 is CALGDWRQLVYTDKLIF. The CDR3 region has the DNA TGTGCTCTTGGGGACTGGCGGCAGTTGGTTTACACCGATAAACTCATCTTT.